One sample yielded the 22 T cell receptor beta chains listed below, sequenced in a study of long-term antiretroviral therapy in people with HIV. Version v3.0 of the immunoSEQ assay ran at survey level. Measured with immunoSEQ multiplex PCR; TCRdb has only the in-frame clones, and not every one. The sample carries 20,000 to 25,000 clones, roughly four fifths recorded once. This sample comprised unsorted PBMCs, obtained 0.3 years after starting antiretroviral therapy. Source of these receptors: a man aged 50 to 59 with HIV.

The chain combines TRBV6-6 with TRBJ1-2; 11 bases are shared with TRBD1. Losses at the gene ends were 6 bases for V and 0 bases for J; bases not matched to a gene: 6. There are 16 residues in the CDR3. Germline V gene sequence: CDR1 MNHNY, CDR2 SVGAGI (reference sequence). CDR3 residues: CASRGQGARSNYGYTF. CDR3 DNA: TGTGCCAGCAGAGGACAGGGGGCGAGGTCTAACTATGGCTACACCTTC.

The chain has TRBV14 and TRBJ2-5; D remains unclear. This CDR3 contains 15 residues. Germline assignment: CDR1 SGHDN and CDR2 FVKESK. With 1 base removed from V and 5 bases from J, the gap between germline ends came to 14 bases. CDR3 loop: CASSQGGPPRETQYF. The CDR3 nucleotides are TGTGCCAGCAGCCAAGGAGGCCCACCACGGGAGACCCAGTACTTC.

V gene TRBV19 combines with J gene TRBJ2-7; 10 bases line up with TRBD1. Trimming at V came to 6 bases and at J to 4 bases, leaving 9 bases not matched to a gene. There are 15 residues in the CDR3. Germline V gene sequence: CDR1 LNHDA, CDR2 SQIVND (reference sequence). The chain's CDR3 is CASREGPGQGYEQYF. The CDR3 coding sequence is TGTGCCAGTAGAGAAGGCCCGGGACAGGGGTACGAGCAGTACTTC.

The chain recombines TRBV7-8 with TRBJ2-3; no clear D gene. Trimming shortened V by 4 bases and J by 1 base, and 3 bases separated the two germline ends. CDR3 length equals 12 residues. Germline lookup yields CDR1 SGHVS and CDR2 FQNEAQ. The CDR3 reads CASSSGTDTQYF. CDR3 in DNA: TGTGCCAGCAGCTCTGGCACAGATACGCAGTATTTT.

This clone came up once. The V gene is TRBV7-9, the J gene TRBJ2-1; tentatively, D is TRBD2 (6 bases). Germline values: CDR1 SEHNR, CDR2 FQNEAQ (reference sequence). The CDR3 has 14 residues. Deletions cut 6 bases from V and 8 bases from J, with 17 bases between. CDR3 sequence: CASRLARLGDEQFF. CDR3 bases: TGTGCCAGCAGACTAGCCAGGCTAGGGGATGAGCAGTTCTTC. The full variable domain, in which reference TRBV7-9 and TRBJ2-1 provide the parts outside the CDR3, is DTGVSQNPRHKITKRGQNVTFRCDPISEHNRLYWYRQTLGQGPEFLTYFQNEAQLEKSRLLSDRFSAERPKGSFSTLEIQRTEQGDSAMYLCASRLARLGDEQFFGPGTRLTVL.

The chain is built from TRBV19 and TRBJ2-2, with TRBD1 matching 11 bases. The CDR3 has 13 amino acids. Germline CDR1 LNHDA, CDR2 SQIVND (reference sequence). V lost 9 bases, J lost 8 bases, and 5 bases stayed unmatched. CDR3 sequence reads: CASGQGASGELFF. The CDR3 DNA is TGTGCCAGCGGACAGGGGGCATCTGGGGAGCTGTTTTTT.

The genes are TRBV28 and TRBJ2-1; D remains unclear. Looked up from germline, CDR1 is MDHEN and CDR2 is SYDVKM. This CDR3 comprises 11 residues. The V end lost 1 base, the J end lost 8 bases, and 3 bases lay between the germline ends. CDR3 sequence: CASSLFDEQFF. Written as DNA, the CDR3 is TGTGCCAGCAGTTTATTCGATGAGCAGTTCTTC.

The chain has TRBV4-1 and TRBJ2-7; TRBD1 aligns across 8 bases. The germline V gene encodes CDR1 MGHRA and CDR2 YSYEKL. V lost 2 bases and J lost 2; bases outside the gene matches: 2. The CDR3 is made up of 14 amino acids. The CDR3 here is CASSQRTGPYEQYF. Written as DNA, the CDR3 is TGCGCCAGCAGCCAAAGGACAGGGCCCTACGAGCAGTACTTC.

This clone was counted a single time. The rearrangement links TRBV27 to TRBJ1-5; maybe TRBD1 (6 bases). The CDR3 has 15 residues. V was trimmed by 6 bases and J by 2 bases, leaving 14 bases between them. The germline gives CDR1 MNHEY, CDR2 SMNVEV (reference sequence). CDR3 protein: CASRIKGDGNQPQHF. The CDR3 DNA is TGTGCCAGCAGAATAAAGGGGGATGGCAATCAGCCCCAGCATTTT.

The chain combines TRBV9 with TRBJ2-3, with D hard to call. V dropped 9 bases and J dropped 0 bases, with 17 bases sitting between them. CDR3 length: 15 residues. Germline V lookup: CDR1 SGDLS, CDR2 YYNGEE. The CDR3 loop is CANPRAISSTDTQYF. The CDR3, as DNA: TGTGCCAACCCACGGGCCATCTCTAGCACAGATACGCAGTATTTT.

This chain uses TRBV18 with TRBJ1-1, with D possibly TRBD1 on 6 matching bases. Germline lookup yields CDR1 KGHSH and CDR2 LQKENI. The CDR3 has 15 residues. Trimming took off 1 base at V and 0 bases at J, with 9 bases between the two ends. DNA of the CDR3: TGTGCCAGCTCACCACGGGGGCCTTTGAACACTGAAGCTTTCTTT. It codes for CASSPRGPLNTEAFF. Full variable domain (remainder filled in from reference TRBV18 and TRBJ1-1): NAGVMQNPRHLVRRRGQEARLRCSPMKGHSHVYWYRQLPEEGLKFMVYLQKENIIDESGMPKERFSAEFPKEGPSILRIQQVVRGDSAAYFCASSPRGPLNTEAFFGQGTRLTVV.

The V call is TRBV28, the J call TRBJ2-2; D is uncertain. Germline assignment: CDR1 MDHEN and CDR2 SYDVKM. The CDR3 loop spans 15 amino acids. V lost 6 bases and J lost 7, with 18 bases in between. The CDR3 nucleotides read TGTGCCAGCAGCTTAAATCAGGCTTGGGGCGGGGAGCTGTTTTTT. It yields the protein CASSLNQAWGGELFF.

The V call is TRBV19, the J call TRBJ1-1, with D unclear. The CDR3 totals 11 residues. Germline V CDR1 and CDR2: LNHDA, SQIVND (reference sequence). V lost 3 bases, J lost 7 bases, and 6 bases lay in between. The chain's CDR3 is CASSIGFEAFF. Written as DNA, the CDR3 is TGTGCCAGTAGTATTGGGTTTGAAGCTTTCTTT.

The chain employs TRBV4-3 and TRBJ2-7; TRBD2 aligns across 8 bases. Germline V gene data show CDR1 as LGHNA and CDR2 as YSLEER. CDR3 size: 16 residues. The V segment lost 0 bases and the J segment 1 base; nucleotides outside the gene matches: 5. The CDR3 spells CASSQEAREESYEQYF. CDR3 in DNA: TGCGCCAGCAGCCAAGAGGCGCGGGAGGAATCCTACGAGCAGTACTTC.

The rearrangement uses TRBV6-5 and TRBJ2-1, with 11 bases identical to TRBD1. The J segment lost 8 bases and the V segment lost 6 bases, leaving 9 bases of the junction unmatched. Germline CDR1 is MNHEY and CDR2 is SVGAGI. The CDR3 is 15 amino acids. CDR3 coding DNA: TGTGCCAGCAGCCCCGGGACAGGGGGTCTGGATGAGCAGTTCTTC. It is translated as CASSPGTGGLDEQFF.

The V and J genes are TRBV18 and TRBJ2-1; 7 bases agree with TRBD2. This CDR3 is 15 amino acids long. Looked up from germline, CDR1 is KGHSH and CDR2 is LQKENI. The J segment lost 3 bases and the V segment lost 6 bases, leaving 8 bases of the junction unmatched. CDR3 region: CASSPSAGDYNEQFF. CDR3 sequence (DNA): TGTGCCAGCTCCCCGTCGGCGGGGGACTACAATGAGCAGTTCTTC.

The chain couples TRBV19 to TRBJ1-2, with a possible D match to TRBD1 (5 bases). Germline lookup yields CDR1 LNHDA and CDR2 SQIVND (reference sequence). This CDR3 has 14 amino acids. Trimming pared 7 bases from V and 5 bases from J, leaving 17 bases between. The CDR3 nucleotides are TGTGCCAGTAACCCGCGGGCGGGGACGTATGGCTACACCTTC. It is translated as CASNPRAGTYGYTF.

The chain joins TRBV4-1 to TRBJ1-5; D may be TRBD1 (5 bases). V lost 0 bases, J lost 6 bases, and 12 bases lay in between. The germline V gene encodes CDR1 MGHRA and CDR2 YSYEKL. The CDR3 loop spans 15 amino acids. The CDR3 coding sequence is TGCGCCAGCAGCCAAGATTTGGGCAGGGTTCAGCCCCAGCATTTT. Its translation is CASSQDLGRVQPQHF.

The chain combines TRBV13 with TRBJ2-3, with D tentatively TRBD1 (6 bases). CDR1 PRHDT and CDR2 FYEKMQ come from the germline V gene (reference sequence). Trimming left V 10 bases short and J 6 bases short, with 17 bases between. This CDR3 region has 13 residues. CDR3 amino acids: CATPTGLHDTQYF. The CDR3, as DNA: TGTGCCACCCCGACAGGCCTACATGATACGCAGTATTTT.

This sequence joins TRBV20-1 and TRBJ1-1; TRBD1 might be the D (6 bases). Germline V gene lookup returns CDR1 DFQATT and CDR2 SNEGSKA (reference sequence). CDR3 length: 11 amino acids. Written as DNA, the CDR3 is TGCAGGGCAAACAGGGACCATGAAGCTTTCTTT. Translating it yields CRANRDHEAFF.

The V call is TRBV27, the J call TRBJ2-7; TRBD1 matches 11 bases. Per germline, CDR1 MNHEY and CDR2 SMNVEV (reference sequence). J was trimmed by 3 bases and V by 6 bases; bases with no gene match: 7. This CDR3 region has 15 residues. CDR3: CASRYGGQGGYEQYF. The CDR3 region has the DNA TGTGCCAGCAGGTACGGGGGACAGGGGGGCTACGAGCAGTACTTC.

The chain is built from TRBV7-9 and TRBJ1-1; D unclear. In germline, CDR1 is SEHNR, CDR2 FQNEAQ (reference sequence). V was cut by 8 bases and J by 10 bases, with 20 bases left in between. The CDR3 length is 13 residues. CDR3 region: CASESLGVLGAFF. CDR3 bases: TGTGCCAGCGAATCTCTTGGCGTCTTGGGAGCTTTCTTT. The variable domain in full, with the rest retrieved from reference TRBV7-9 and TRBJ1-1, is DTGVSQNPRHKITKRGQNVTFRCDPISEHNRLYWYRQTLGQGPEFLTYFQNEAQLEKSRLLSDRFSAERPKGSFSTLEIQRTEQGDSAMYLCASESLGVLGAFFGQGTRLTVV.